The text below deals with one T cell receptor beta chain. Antigen specificity is unknown. The record originates from a study of T cell responses to AZD1222 COVID-19 vaccine. Study outcomes and limitations: Donor demographics were predominantly white British with a female majority; clonal diversity may be underestimated. Epitopes outside B.1.351 and B.1.1.7 mutated regions reportedly drew nearly half of spike TCRs.

Profiled with immunoSEQ multiplex PCR; TCRdb holds only in-frame clones, not every one. The table shows around 130,000 clones, with roughly 90% occurring only once. V shed 1 base and J shed 6 bases, with 10 bases lying between them. CDR1 and CDR2 (germline): MNHNS, SASEGT. CDR3 length: 14 residues. Sequencing used peripheral blood, obtained 28 days after the second dose of the MenACWY control vaccine. The V call is TRBV6-1, the J call TRBJ2-1, with D unclear. The receptor was derived from an adult who received the MenACWY meningococcal vaccine as a control. In nucleotides, the CDR3 is TGTGCCAGCAGTGAAGGCTACCCCGGCAATGAGCAGTTCTTC. It yields the protein CASSEGYPGNEQFF.